Here is one T cell receptor (beta chain) with its context. What it recognizes is unknown. The sample belongs to a study of vaccination and CD4 T cells after COVID-19. Study overall: A CEFX pool, an HIV-1 Nef pool, or else no peptide went into the control cultures. Notes on the study in general: Median counts of SARS-CoV-2-reactive clonotypes increased from approximately 21 to 40; this difference was not significant.

This sample's treatment: roughly 11-day PBMC culture with coronavirus spike peptide pools or control peptides (ViraFEST assay). Cultured CD4+ T cells had their DNA profiled by the Oncomine TCR Beta short-read assay. TCRdb independently ran MiXCR on the PCR reads; one entry per CDR3 protein. The profile shows about 19,000 distinct CDR3 sequences, about 32% of them singletons. The sequenced material came from cultured CD4+ T cells from blood. The receptor's source is a human donor with COVID-19.

The CDR3 bases are TGTGCCAGCGATGACAGGGTTAGCAATCAGCCCCAGCATTTT. Protein: CASDDRVSNQPQHF. This chain uses TRBV6-1 with TRBJ1-5; 7 nucleotides align to TRBD1. This CDR3 spans 14 amino acids. CDR1 and CDR2 from the germline V gene are MNHNS and SASEGT. Trimming took 8 bases from V and 0 from J; bases not matched to a gene: 4.